This T cell receptor beta chain was retrieved from a study of T cells in Graves' hyperthyroidism and ophthalmopathy. Whole-study results and caveats: The authors' 13 V-J model separated ophthalmopathy from stable hyperthyroidism.

The CDR3 is made up of 16 amino acids. Germline CDR1 reads SGHVS; CDR2 reads FQNEAQ. Trimming at V came to 0 bases and at J to 6 bases, leaving 6 bases not matched to a gene. RNA transcripts gave rise to amplified TCR beta CDR3 regions. HTBI primers drove first-round RT-PCR of the TCR CDR3. MiXCR, applied by TCRdb to the multiplex PCR reads, yields one record per CDR3 protein. Among some 500,000 distinct CDR3 sequences listed, 15% to 20% were seen once. It was uncontrolled infection, other autoimmune disease, pregnancy or lactation that excluded patients. This clonotype was detected ten times or more. Its antigen is as yet unknown.

Sequencing was carried out using blood. The sequence was obtained from a woman aged 25-40 years with Graves' ophthalmopathy. The chain links TRBV7-8 to TRBJ2-1, with 9 bases that match TRBD2. The CDR3 sequence: CASSLARRAGGNEQFF. The CDR3 bases are TGTGCCAGCAGCTTAGCGCGTCGAGCGGGAGGCAATGAGCAGTTCTTC.